One sample yielded the 5 T cell receptor beta chains listed below, sequenced in a study of radiotherapy plus CTLA-4 blockade in lung cancer. The data were produced by immunoSEQ multiplex PCR, yet TCRdb's version contains in-frame clones alone and is incomplete. Among about 45,000 clones listed, 65% to 85% were seen once. The sequencing here drew on peripheral blood, taken from a patient treated with radiotherapy plus ipilimumab. The receptors here all came from a human donor with non-small cell lung cancer who had stable disease on radiotherapy plus ipilimumab.

The chain employs TRBV30 and TRBJ1-2; D possibly corresponds to TRBD1 (5 bases). Trimming removed 0 bases from V and 6 bases from J, with 17 bases in between. The CDR3 is made up of 15 amino acids. Germline values: CDR1 GTSNPN, CDR2 SVGIG (reference sequence). The DNA of the CDR3 is TGTGCCTGGAGTGTACAGTCTGCAGGGTGGGATGGCTACACCTTC. Translation: CAWSVQSAGWDGYTF.

The gene calls are TRBV6-5 and TRBJ1-1, with a tentative D call TRBD1 (5 bases). The CDR3 runs 14 residues. Deletions cut 0 bases from V and 4 bases from J, with 9 bases between. Germline values: CDR1 MNHEY, CDR2 SVGAGI. The CDR3: CASSYSGVTTEAFF. The CDR3 DNA sequence: TGTGCCAGCAGTTACTCGGGGGTCACCACTGAAGCTTTCTTT.

The rearrangement links TRBV7-6 to TRBJ2-5; 11 positions match TRBD1. The CDR3 loop spans 17 amino acids. The junction had 11 bases not matched to a gene; V was cut back by 1 base and J by 7 bases. Germline V gene sequence: CDR1 SGHVS, CDR2 FNYEAQ. The CDR3 sequence is CASSLDGTGGLRWTQYF. DNA of the CDR3: TGTGCCAGCAGCTTAGATGGGACAGGGGGACTACGATGGACCCAGTACTTC.

The CDR3 sequence: CASSRGQDLSNYGYTF. The DNA of the CDR3 is TGCGCCAGCAGCAGGGGACAGGACCTTTCTAACTATGGCTACACCTTC. The chain combines TRBV5-1 with TRBJ1-2; TRBD1 agrees at 8 bases. The germline CDR1 and CDR2 sequences are SGHRS and YFSETQ. V dropped 4 bases and J dropped 0; count of bases not matched to a gene: 8. CDR3 size: 16 residues.

The J gene is TRBJ2-4, the V gene TRBV4-2; 8 bases align to TRBD2. J gave up 3 bases and V 0 bases, and 7 bases lay outside the gene matches. CDR1 is LGHNA and CDR2 is YNFKEQ in the germline V gene. The CDR3 contains 17 residues. Here the CDR3 DNA reads TGTGCCAGCAGCCAAGACCGAGCGGGGGTAGGCAAAAACATTCAGTACTTC. It encodes CASSQDRAGVGKNIQYF.